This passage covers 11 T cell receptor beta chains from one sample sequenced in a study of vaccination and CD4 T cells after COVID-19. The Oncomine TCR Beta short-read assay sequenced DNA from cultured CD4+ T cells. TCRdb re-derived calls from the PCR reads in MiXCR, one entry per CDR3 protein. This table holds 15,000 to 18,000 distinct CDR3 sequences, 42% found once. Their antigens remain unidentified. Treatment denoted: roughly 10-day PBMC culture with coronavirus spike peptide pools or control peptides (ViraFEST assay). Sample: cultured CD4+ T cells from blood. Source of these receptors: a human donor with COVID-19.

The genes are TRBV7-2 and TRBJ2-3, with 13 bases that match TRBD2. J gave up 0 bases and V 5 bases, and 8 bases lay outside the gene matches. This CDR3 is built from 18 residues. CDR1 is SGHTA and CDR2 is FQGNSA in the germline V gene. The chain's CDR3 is CASSLVATSGRSTDTQYF. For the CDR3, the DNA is TGTGCCAGCAGCCTCGTAGCGACTAGCGGGAGGAGCACAGATACGCAGTATTTT. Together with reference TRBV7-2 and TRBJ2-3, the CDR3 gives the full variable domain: GAGVSQSPSNKVTEKGKDVELRCDPISGHTALYWYRQSLGQGLEFLIYFQGNSAPDKSGLPSDRFSAERTGGSVSTLTIQRTQQEDSAVYLCASSLVATSGRSTDTQYFGPGTRLTVL.

CDR3 in amino acids: CASSFGTGTYEQYF. In nucleotides, the CDR3 is TGTGCCAGCAGCTTTGGGACAGGGACCTACGAGCAGTACTTC. The chain links TRBV7-9 to TRBJ2-7, with 9 positions matching TRBD1. This CDR3 comprises 14 residues. V was pared by 3 bases and J by 2 bases, with 2 bases of the junction left unmatched. Germline V lookup: CDR1 SEHNR, CDR2 FQNEAQ (reference sequence).

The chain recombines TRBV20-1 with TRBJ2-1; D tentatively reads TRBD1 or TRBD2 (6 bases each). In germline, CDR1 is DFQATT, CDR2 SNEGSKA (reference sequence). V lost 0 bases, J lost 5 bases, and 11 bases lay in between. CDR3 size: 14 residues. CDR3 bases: TGCAGTGCTAGAGATCCGGGGGCCAACAATGAGCAGTTCTTC. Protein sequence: CSARDPGANNEQFF.

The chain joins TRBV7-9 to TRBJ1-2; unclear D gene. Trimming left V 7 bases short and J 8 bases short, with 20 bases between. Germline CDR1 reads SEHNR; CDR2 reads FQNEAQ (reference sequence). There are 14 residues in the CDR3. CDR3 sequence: CASTLPGLVRGYTF. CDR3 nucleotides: TGTGCCAGCACCCTCCCTGGTCTCGTTCGGGGCTACACCTTC.

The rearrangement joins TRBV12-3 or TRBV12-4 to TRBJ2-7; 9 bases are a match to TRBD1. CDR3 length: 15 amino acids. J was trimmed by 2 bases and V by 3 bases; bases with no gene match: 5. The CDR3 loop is CASSFGQGIPYEQYF. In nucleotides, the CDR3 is TGTGCCAGCAGTTTCGGACAGGGGATACCCTACGAGCAGTACTTC.

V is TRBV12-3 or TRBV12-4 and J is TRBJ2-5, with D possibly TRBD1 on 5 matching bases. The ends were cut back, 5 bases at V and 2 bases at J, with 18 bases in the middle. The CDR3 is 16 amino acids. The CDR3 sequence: CASSPNWGGAQETQYF. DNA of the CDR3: TGTGCCAGCAGTCCCAACTGGGGCGGAGCACAAGAGACCCAGTACTTC.

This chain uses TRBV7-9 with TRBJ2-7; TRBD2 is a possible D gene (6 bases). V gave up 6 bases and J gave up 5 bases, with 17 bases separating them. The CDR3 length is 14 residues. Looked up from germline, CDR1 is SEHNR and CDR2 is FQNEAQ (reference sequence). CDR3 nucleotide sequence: TGTGCCAGCAGAAAAGTGGTTTGGAGGGACGAGCAGTACTTC. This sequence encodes CASRKVVWRDEQYF.

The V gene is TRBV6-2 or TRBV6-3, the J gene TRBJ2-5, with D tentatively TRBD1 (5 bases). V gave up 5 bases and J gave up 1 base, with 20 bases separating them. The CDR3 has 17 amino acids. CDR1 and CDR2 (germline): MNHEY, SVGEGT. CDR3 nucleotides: TGTGCCAGCAGTAAGGGGATCGGGCTCCCTCTCCAAGAGACCCAGTACTTC. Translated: CASSKGIGLPLQETQYF.

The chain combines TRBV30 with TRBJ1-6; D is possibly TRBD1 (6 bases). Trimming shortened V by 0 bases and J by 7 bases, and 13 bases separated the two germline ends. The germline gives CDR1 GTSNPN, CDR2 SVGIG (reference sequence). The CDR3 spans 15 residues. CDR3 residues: CAWSVLRTANSPLHF. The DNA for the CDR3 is TGTGCCTGGAGTGTACTCAGGACAGCAAATTCACCCCTCCACTTT.

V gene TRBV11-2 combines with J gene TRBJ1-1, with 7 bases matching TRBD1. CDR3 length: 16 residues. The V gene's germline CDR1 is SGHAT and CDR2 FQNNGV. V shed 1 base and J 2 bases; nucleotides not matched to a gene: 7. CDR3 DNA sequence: TGTGCCAGCAGCTTAGGCGGACAGGTTCCCAACACTGAAGCTTTCTTT. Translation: CASSLGGQVPNTEAFF.

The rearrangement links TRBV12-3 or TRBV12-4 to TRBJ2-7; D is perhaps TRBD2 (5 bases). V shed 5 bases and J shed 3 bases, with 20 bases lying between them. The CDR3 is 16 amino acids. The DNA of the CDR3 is TGTGCCAGCAGTCATACTACTAGGATCCTCGGCTACGAGCAGTACTTC. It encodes CASSHTTRILGYEQYF.